This TCR beta chain was identified during a study of OX40 agonist ivuxolimab in advanced cancers. Study details: Patients with prior anti-PD-1, anti-PD-L1 or anti-CTLA-4 therapy were eligible; 40% had some.

The V gene's germline CDR1 is MNHNY and CDR2 SVGAGI (reference sequence). The CDR3 extends over 15 amino acids. V gave up 7 bases and J gave up 1 base, with 14 bases separating them. Assay used: immunoSEQ multiplex PCR; TCRdb lists only in-frame clones, some missing. The sample shows fewer than 45,000 clones, 80% to 90% of them seen only once. This specimen consisted of CD4+ or CD8+ T cells sorted from blood, obtained in a trial of the OX40 agonist ivuxolimab. The V and J genes are TRBV6-6 and TRBJ1-5; D ambiguous. The clonotype comes from an adult with an advanced solid tumor such as melanoma, head and neck, liver or kidney cancer. CDR3 in DNA: TGTGCCAGCATTCCCCTTTATTCCAGCAATCAGCCCCAGCATTTT. This translates into CASIPLYSSNQPQHF.